Listed below are T cell receptor beta chains from one sample, sequenced in a study of cytomegalovirus exposure and HLA in healthy donors. Generated by immunoSEQ multiplex PCR, the TCRdb table keeps only in-frame clones and is missing some. The repertoire holds approximately 210,000 clones, with roughly four fifths as singletons. Sequenced: PBMCs. Every receptor here comes from a man aged 18 to 30 in good health and CMV-seronegative. Both conserved end residues are part of each CDR3. A D gene is named only where the DNA matches it firmly. Size tells how often a clone was seen (once, few, many) or the class of an expanded clone, and some rows leave it out.

clone size,V gene,J gene,D gene,CDR3 DNA,CDR3 protein
NA,TRBV5-1,TRBJ1-2,NA,TGCGCCAGCAGCTTGACAGCCCTAATGGATGGCTACACCTTC,CASSLTALMDGYTF
NA,TRBV4-2,TRBJ1-5,TRBD1,TGTGCCAGCAGCCAAACCGGGACAGGGCACAATCAGCCCCAGCATTTT,CASSQTGTGHNQPQHF
once,TRBV5-6,TRBJ2-7,TRBD2,TGTGCCAGCAGTACGTGGGGGGCGGGGGGGCCCCACGAGCAGTACTTC,CASSTWGAGGPHEQYF
NA,TRBV5-1,TRBJ2-3,TRBD2,TGCGCCGGGAAATCGGGACTAGCGGCCACAGATACGCAGTATTTT,CAGKSGLAATDTQYF
NA,TRBV19,TRBJ1-3,NA,TGTGCCAGTAGTGACAGCTCTGGAAACACCATATATTTT,CASSDSSGNTIYF
NA,TRBV2,TRBJ1-6,NA,TGTGCCAGCAGTGGGGCTGACAGAAATTCACCCCTCCACTTT,CASSGADRNSPLHF
few,TRBV7-9,TRBJ2-1,TRBD2,TGTGCCAGCAGCTTAAGGAGCGGGAGGTTGAATGAGCAGTTCTTC,CASSLRSGRLNEQFF
NA,TRBV5-4,TRBJ1-3,NA,TGTGCCAGCAGCTTGGCCGGGGGAAACACCATATATTTT,CASSLAGGNTIYF
NA,TRBV11-2,TRBJ2-7,TRBD1,TGTGCCAGCAGTTCAGGACAGGGCTACGAGCAGTACTTC,CASSSGQGYEQYF
NA,TRBV14,TRBJ2-6,NA,TGTGCCAGCAGCCCGTCGGGGTCTGGGGCCAACGTCCTGACTTTC,CASSPSGSGANVLTF
NA,TRBV19,TRBJ2-1,TRBD1,TGTGCCAGTAGTATCTATAACAGGGGGCACAATGAGCAGTTCTTC,CASSIYNRGHNEQFF
NA,TRBV5-5,TRBJ1-2,TRBD1,TGTGCCAGCAGCTGGACGACAGGGGGCGAAGGCTACACCTTC,CASSWTTGGEGYTF
NA,TRBV30,TRBJ1-2,NA,TGTGCCTGGAGTTTAGAGGCGGGCTACACCTTC,CAWSLEAGYTF
NA,TRBV6-6,TRBJ2-7,TRBD2,TGTGCCAGCAGCCCCGGAATTAGCGGGTTAAAAGACGAGCAGTACTTC,CASSPGISGLKDEQYF
NA,TRBV2,TRBJ2-7,NA,TGTGCCAGCGGAGCAAGGGACTCCTCCTACGAGCAGTACTTC,CASGARDSSYEQYF
NA,TRBV9,TRBJ2-7,TRBD2,TGTGCCAGCAGTAGGACTAGCGACTCCTACGAGCAGTACTTC,CASSRTSDSYEQYF
NA,TRBV5-1,TRBJ2-3,TRBD1,TGCGCCAGCAGCTCAGGACAGGGGATAGATACGCAGTATTTT,CASSSGQGIDTQYF
NA,TRBV19,TRBJ1-2,TRBD1,TGTGCCAGTAGTACAACCGGGACAGTGGGCCCATATGGCTACACCTTC,CASSTTGTVGPYGYTF
NA,TRBV25-1,TRBJ2-1,NA,TGTGCCAGCAGTGAAGGGCAGTCAACTCCAACTAATGAGCAGTTCTTC,CASSEGQSTPTNEQFF
NA,TRBV7-8,TRBJ2-1,NA,TGTGCCAGCAGTAAAACCCGTAGCTCCTACAATGAGCAGTTCTTC,CASSKTRSSYNEQFF
NA,TRBV4-1,TRBJ2-1,TRBD2,TGCGCCAGCAGCCATATTATAGCGGGGACTTACGACAATGAGCAGTTCTTC,CASSHIIAGTYDNEQFF
NA,TRBV10-3,TRBJ1-1,NA,TGTGCCATCAGTCCCTTGAACACTGAAGCTTTCTTT,CAISPLNTEAFF